These 7 T cell receptor beta chains were sequenced from one sample in a study of identical twins. TCRdb reprocessed the 5' RACE reads via MiXCR and lists one record per CDR3 protein. The sample has roughly 1.6 million distinct CDR3 sequences, less than 40% seen once. The sample consisted of cord blood. These receptors were obtained from a newborn girl in good health.

The rearrangement uses TRBV4-2 and TRBJ2-2; 8 bases are a match to TRBD2. The junction had 13 bases not matched to a gene; V was cut back by 5 bases and J by 8 bases. The length of the CDR3 is 16 residues. From germline, CDR1 is LGHNA and CDR2 YNFKEQ. DNA of the CDR3: TGTGCCAGCAGCACACCTGAGACTAGCGTTTCTGGGGAGCTGTTTTTT. Translation gives CASSTPETSVSGELFF.

This clonotype was recorded a few times. The V gene is TRBV20-1, the J gene TRBJ1-1; unclear D gene. This CDR3 comprises 11 residues. The V gene's germline CDR1 is DFQATT and CDR2 SNEGSKA (reference sequence). V lost 3 bases and J 0 bases, leaving 2 bases between the germline ends. Here the CDR3 DNA reads TGCAGTGCTAGTCTGAACACTGAAGCTTTCTTT. It is translated as CSASLNTEAFF.

V usage is TRBV20-1 and J usage is TRBJ2-7, with TRBD1 identical over 8 bases. V shed 3 bases, J shed 0 bases, and the junction held 7 bases outside the gene matches. Germline V gene data show CDR1 as DFQATT and CDR2 as SNEGSKA (reference sequence). CDR3 length equals 15 residues. CDR3 bases: TGCAGTGCTAGGGTCAGGGACAGGAACTCCTACGAGCAGTACTTC. Residues: CSARVRDRNSYEQYF.

The chain uses TRBV7-9 and TRBJ2-7; 11 bases are shared with TRBD2. The DNA end is more similar to TRBJ2-5, so the J call may be wrong. Germline loops: CDR1 SEHNR, CDR2 FQNEAQ (reference sequence). This CDR3 comprises 15 residues. CDR3 DNA sequence: TGTGCCAGTACACCGGGACTAGCGGTCCAAGAGACCCAGTACTTC. Encoded protein: CASTPGLAVQETQYF.

This clonotype was counted between two and nine times. The V and J genes are TRBV5-1 and TRBJ2-3; 12 bases are a match to TRBD2. Germline V lookup: CDR1 SGHRS, CDR2 YFSETQ. CDR3 length: 16 amino acids. With 0 bases clipped from V and 4 bases from J, the junction kept 3 bases outside the gene matches. The CDR3 DNA reads TGCGCCAGCAGCTTGGGACTAGCGGGAGACGCAGATACGCAGTATTTT. Protein: CASSLGLAGDADTQYF.

V usage is TRBV4-2 and J usage is TRBJ1-5; no reliable D call. The CDR3 loop spans 14 amino acids. Between the trimmed V and J ends, which lost 0 bases and 4 bases, there was a span of 7 bases. Germline CDR1 LGHNA, CDR2 YNFKEQ. CDR3 region: CASSQDKGNQPQHF. The DNA for the CDR3 is TGTGCCAGCAGCCAAGATAAGGGAAATCAGCCCCAGCATTTT.

The V gene is TRBV6-1, the J gene TRBJ1-2; 9 nucleotides line up with TRBD1. In germline, CDR1 is MNHNS, CDR2 SASEGT. The CDR3 runs 17 residues. The V segment lost 7 bases and the J segment 6 bases; nucleotides outside the gene matches: 18. CDR3: CASNPFPTGTGNNGYTF. The CDR3 nucleotides are TGTGCCAGCAACCCCTTCCCTACCGGGACAGGGAACAATGGCTACACCTTC.